This T cell receptor (beta chain) originates from a study of OX40 agonist ivuxolimab in advanced cancers. Describing the broader study: Ivuxolimab was a fully human IgG2 agonistic monoclonal antibody targeting the costimulatory receptor OX40 (CD134). The dose-escalation cohort was roughly 83% male with a mean age of approximately 60 years, ranging from roughly 23 to 90. The paper describes the monotherapy dose-escalation part (N of about 55 patients) of the phase I trial of ivuxolimab. The point of sequencing TCRbeta in the periphery was to test whether ivuxolimab changed TCR sequence diversity and drove clonal T-cell expansion. Of the approximately 50 patients in dose escalation, some 20 had hepatocellular carcinoma, approximately 15 had melanoma, 9 had renal cell carcinoma and 9 had head and neck cancer. Intravenous ivuxolimab was administered to patients every 2 weeks at six dose levels: 0.01, 0.1, 0.3, 1.5, 3 and 10 mg/kg. Prior anti-PD-1, anti-PD-L1 or anti-CTLA-4 therapy was permitted, and approximately 39% of dose-escalation patients had received checkpoint inhibitors. Three dose-escalation patients achieved partial responses, one with hepatocellular carcinoma and two with cutaneous melanoma.

Concerning this clone: Its antigen is currently not known. No quality values exist for individual bases; no much larger clone is one base distant.

Patients with a history of autoimmune disease or receiving systemic immunosuppression were excluded from the trial. Peripheral blood for TCR sequencing was collected from all dose cohorts at baseline, on cycle 4 day 1, and on cycle 7 day 1. The samples were drawn from a first-in-human, open-label, multicenter phase I dose-escalation trial of ivuxolimab. Adults with locally advanced or metastatic melanoma, renal cell carcinoma, hepatocellular carcinoma or head and neck squamous cell carcinoma were enrolled in the trial. CD4+ and CD8+ T cells were sorted separately from peripheral blood before TCR sequencing. Overall study outcomes, separate from this receptor: At doses from 0.1 to 3.0 mg/kg, clonal expansion was seen in both CD4+ and CD8+ blood T cells between baseline and week 6. Low levels of normalized T-cell clonal expansion were also shown by some nonresponding patients. Partial responders in the 0.1-3.0 mg/kg groups had among the lowest normalized peripheral clonal expansion, especially among CD8+ T cells. The antigen specificity of the clonally expanded peripheral T cells was not determined. After ivuxolimab, more expanded clones were found on average in CD8+ T cells than in CD4+ T cells.

Trimming costs V 6 bases and J 6 bases, and their ends lie 9 bases apart. The CDR1 and CDR2 encoded by the germline V gene are WSHSY and SAAADI. The CDR3 spans 12 residues, from the cysteine through the phenylalanine. The sequence is cut down to CDR3 DNA, 36 bases in frame from base 1. Genomic DNA was extracted from sorted cells for sequencing of the TCRbeta CDR3 region. The immunoSEQ Assay was used for sequencing of TCRbeta CDR3 regions. What TCRdb holds here is the immuneACCESS table cut down to in-frame rearrangements. Part of the clones is not present; checked against another copy, under half of the missing clones reflect an unresolved V gene, and the others are unexplained. For this sample there are about 100,000 clones; around 89% appear just once. Together, the top ten hold around 0.16% of the sample.

The sequences come from CD4+ or CD8+ T cells sorted from blood, collected in a trial of the OX40 agonist ivuxolimab. This receptor was obtained from an adult with an advanced solid tumor such as melanoma, head and neck, liver or kidney cancer. Rearrangement joined TRBV10-2 to TRBJ1-5, with the D gene too uncertain to name. The CDR3 protein sequence reads: CASSAPGQPQHF. The nucleotide sequence is given as TGCGCCAGCAGCGCGCCGGGTCAGCCCCAGCATTTT.